This TCR beta chain was found in a study of cytomegalovirus exposure and HLA in healthy donors. About the research overall: A subsequent analysis reported that the 120 validation repertoires were produced on the same platform that had also been used for the 666 first-cohort repertoires. Study results and caveats: Using the classifier, cytomegalovirus status was reportedly diagnosed with high specificity and sensitivity.

Germline assignment: CDR1 SGHRS and CDR2 YFSETQ. With 0 bases removed from V and 4 bases from J, the gap between germline ends came to 13 bases. CDR3 length: 15 amino acids. Regarding this clone: What it binds is not known.

Here immunoSEQ multiplex PCR was the method, and the copy in TCRdb shows in-frame clones only, minus some. This table has approximately 220,000 clones, over 70% appearing once. This chain joins TRBV5-1 and TRBJ1-2; D is uncertain. Sequencing was performed on PBMCs. The receptor's source is a woman between 25 and 40 years old in good health and CMV-seropositive. Written as DNA, the CDR3 is TGCGCCAGCAGCTTGGCCGGGTGGCGGGGCTATGGCTACACCTTC. Protein product: CASSLAGWRGYGYTF.